Shown below are 4 T cell receptor beta chains from a single sample sequenced in a study of blood T cell repertoires in COVID-19 (dated by TCRdb to the early 2020s). Receptor libraries were prepared by the immunoSEQ multiplex PCR assay. TCRdb limited this immuneACCESS table to in-frame rearrangements with V and J called. A share of clones is missing; checked studies link under half to unresolved V genes, and the rest is unexplained. The sample table holds some 80,000 clones, of which about 93% were seen once. About 0.83% of the sample is taken by the ten largest. Sequencing was carried out using peripheral blood. These receptors all come from an elderly woman with acute or convalescent COVID-19.

This clone occurred once. V and J are TRBV6-2 or TRBV6-3 and TRBJ2-5, with 10 bases that match TRBD2. This CDR3 has 15 residues. After removal of 6 bases from V and 5 bases from J, the junction contained 9 bases not matched to a gene. CDR1 is MNHEY, CDR2 SVGEGT, per germline. CDR3 sequence (DNA): TGTGCCAGCAGCCGGACTAGCGGCCTTTTTGAGACCCAGTACTTC. It codes for CASSRTSGLFETQYF.

About this clone: At one of its ends the junction is not consistent with the germline gene, which may arise from a read error. This chain uses TRBV7-7 with TRBJ2-1, with D hard to call. The CDR3 runs to 14 residues. The germline CDR1 and CDR2 sequences are SSHAT and FNYEAQ (reference sequence). In nucleotides, the CDR3 is TGTGCTAGCAGCCCCGCTTCCCTGAGCAATGAGCAGTTCTTC. Amino acids: CASSPASLSNEQFF.

The chain combines TRBV5-4 with TRBJ2-5; no definite D call. Germline CDR1 is SGHNT and CDR2 is YYREEE (reference sequence). CDR3 length: 13 residues. Between the trimmed V and J ends, which lost 4 bases and 1 base, there was a span of 8 bases. The DNA for the CDR3 is TGTGCCAGCAGCACCGACTTCCAAGAGACCCAGTACTTC. Its translation is CASSTDFQETQYF.

The rearrangement uses TRBV19 and TRBJ2-1; TRBD1 matches at 7 bases. Germline CDR1 is LNHDA and CDR2 is SQIVND (reference sequence). CDR3 length: 11 amino acids. The ends lost 7 bases at V and 12 bases at J; junction bases unmatched: 6. The chain's CDR3 is CASTNRTGQFF. The CDR3 nucleotides read TGTGCCAGTACTAATAGGACAGGGCAGTTCTTC.